The 10 T cell receptor beta chains below all came from one sample that was sequenced in a study of blood T cell repertoires in COVID-19. Repertoires were generated with immunoSEQ multiplex PCR, while TCRdb's copy carries only in-frame clones and drops some. The table shows around 400,000 clones, with about 90% occurring only once. Specimen: peripheral blood. These receptors were obtained from a man aged 40-55 years with acute or convalescent COVID-19.

CDR3 protein: CASAWGPLYEQYF. DNA of the CDR3: TGTGCCAGCGCCTGGGGCCCCCTCTACGAGCAGTACTTC. The rearrangement links TRBV27 to TRBJ2-7; D is perhaps TRBD1 (5 bases). Germline V gene sequence: CDR1 MNHEY, CDR2 SMNVEV (reference sequence). Trimming shortened V by 8 bases and J by 3 bases, and 14 bases separated the two germline ends. CDR3 length equals 13 residues.

The chain has TRBV2 and TRBJ2-2; D is unresolved. The CDR3 consists of 16 residues. Germline V lookup: CDR1 SNHLY, CDR2 FYNNEI. V lost 5 bases to trimming and J lost 1 base, with 14 bases between them. The CDR3 spells CASSYVALLNTGELFF. Written as DNA, the CDR3 is TGTGCCAGCAGTTACGTAGCTTTACTGAACACCGGGGAGCTGTTTTTT.

This chain connects TRBV30 to TRBJ1-1, with D perhaps TRBD1 (6 bases). The CDR3 consists of 13 residues. V gave up 4 bases and J gave up 0 bases, with 9 bases separating them. Germline V gene data show CDR1 as GTSNPN and CDR2 as SVGIG (reference sequence). CDR3 sequence reads: CAWTGAMNTEAFF. DNA for the CDR3: TGTGCCTGGACAGGGGCAATGAACACTGAAGCTTTCTTT.

This chain joins TRBV6-6 and TRBJ2-3; D possibly corresponds to TRBD2 (6 bases). Trimming took off 2 bases at V and 10 bases at J, with 16 bases between the two ends. Germline lookup yields CDR1 MNHNY and CDR2 SVGAGI (reference sequence). The CDR3 consists of 14 residues. The CDR3 protein is CASSYPTLTSPQYF. In DNA form, the CDR3 reads TGTGCCAGCAGTTACCCGACACTGACTAGTCCGCAGTATTTT.

The chain links TRBV5-8 to TRBJ1-1, with D maybe TRBD1 (6 bases). The CDR3 has 14 residues. CDR1 and CDR2 (germline): SGHTS, YDEGEE. Between the trimmed V and J ends, which lost 4 bases and 0 bases, there was a span of 10 bases. The CDR3 spells CASSLGQMNTEAFF. The DNA for the CDR3 is TGTGCCAGCAGCCTCGGACAGATGAACACTGAAGCTTTCTTT. The variable domain in full, completed from reference TRBV5-8 and TRBJ1-1, reads EAGVTQSPTHLIKTRGQQATLRCSPISGHTSVYWYQQALGLGLQFLLWYDEGEERNRGNFPPRFSGRQFPNYSSELNVNALELEDSALYLCASSLGQMNTEAFFGQGTRLTVV.

The chain employs TRBV4-1 and TRBJ1-2, with D uncertain. The CDR3 consists of 15 residues. V lost 0 bases and J 4 bases, leaving 12 bases between the germline ends. Germline V gene sequence: CDR1 MGHRA, CDR2 YSYEKL. The DNA for the CDR3 is TGCGCCAGCAGCCAAGAACGCAGGTCAAGCTATGGCTACACCTTC. It yields the protein CASSQERRSSYGYTF.

The chain recombines TRBV2 with TRBJ2-2, with 9 bases identical to TRBD2. The CDR3 length is 16 residues. Germline V gene sequence: CDR1 SNHLY, CDR2 FYNNEI. V was pared by 1 base and J by 0 bases, with 0 bases of the junction left unmatched. CDR3 nucleotide sequence: TGTGCCAGCAGTGAAGGACTAGCGGCGAACACCGGGGAGCTGTTTTTT. Protein product: CASSEGLAANTGELFF.

The genes are TRBV19 and TRBJ1-5; possible D gene TRBD1, 5 bases. Trimming removed 1 base at V and 1 base at J, with 14 bases between. Germline CDR1 and CDR2: LNHDA and SQIVND (reference sequence). The CDR3 contains 17 residues. Here the CDR3 DNA reads TGTGCCAGTAGTATAGGGTCCGGGGGTAGGAGCAATCAGCCCCAGCATTTT. It is translated as CASSIGSGGRSNQPQHF.

This clone has only a few counts. The chain is built from TRBV5-4 and TRBJ2-3; 7 bases are a match to TRBD2. CDR3 length equals 15 residues. Germline lookup yields CDR1 SGHNT and CDR2 YYREEE (reference sequence). Unmatched junction bases numbered 3, after V lost 1 base and J lost 1 base. Here the CDR3 DNA reads TGTGCCAGCAGCTTGCCCAGCGGGGGCACAGATACGCAGTATTTT. Protein product: CASSLPSGGTDTQYF.

The chain employs TRBV5-6 and TRBJ2-3, with D perhaps matching TRBD2 (6 bases). V was clipped by 4 bases and J by 0 bases, with 12 bases between them. This CDR3 spans 15 amino acids. From germline, CDR1 is SGHDT and CDR2 YYEEEE. CDR3 loop: CASSGGTGSTDTQYF. CDR3 in DNA: TGTGCCAGCAGCGGCGGGACGGGTAGCACAGATACGCAGTATTTT.